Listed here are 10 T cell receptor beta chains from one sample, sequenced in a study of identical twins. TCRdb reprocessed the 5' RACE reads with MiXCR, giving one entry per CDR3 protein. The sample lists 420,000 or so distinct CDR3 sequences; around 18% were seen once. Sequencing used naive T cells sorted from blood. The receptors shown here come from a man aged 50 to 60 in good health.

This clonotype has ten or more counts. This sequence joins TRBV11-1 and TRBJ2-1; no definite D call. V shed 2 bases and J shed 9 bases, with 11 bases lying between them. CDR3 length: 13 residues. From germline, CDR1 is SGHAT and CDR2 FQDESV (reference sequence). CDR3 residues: CASSLSPVGEQFF. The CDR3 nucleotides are TGTGCCAGCAGCTTATCTCCAGTAGGTGAGCAGTTCTTC.

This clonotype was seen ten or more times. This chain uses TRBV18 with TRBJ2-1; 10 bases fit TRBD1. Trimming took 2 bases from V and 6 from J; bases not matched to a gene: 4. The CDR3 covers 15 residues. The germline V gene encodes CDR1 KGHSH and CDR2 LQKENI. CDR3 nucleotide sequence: TGTGCCAGCTCACCAGGGACAGGGGTGTTCAATGAGCAGTTCTTC. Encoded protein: CASSPGTGVFNEQFF. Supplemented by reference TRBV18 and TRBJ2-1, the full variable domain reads NAGVMQNPRHLVRRRGQEARLRCSPMKGHSHVYWYRQLPEEGLKFMVYLQKENIIDESGMPKERFSAEFPKEGPSILRIQQVVRGDSAAYFCASSPGTGVFNEQFFGPGTRLTVL.

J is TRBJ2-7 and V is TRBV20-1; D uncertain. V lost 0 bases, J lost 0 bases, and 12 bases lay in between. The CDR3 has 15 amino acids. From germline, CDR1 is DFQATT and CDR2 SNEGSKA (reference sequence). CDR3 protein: CSARDTRRNSYEQYF. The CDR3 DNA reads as TGCAGTGCTAGAGACACCCGGCGGAACTCCTACGAGCAGTACTTC.

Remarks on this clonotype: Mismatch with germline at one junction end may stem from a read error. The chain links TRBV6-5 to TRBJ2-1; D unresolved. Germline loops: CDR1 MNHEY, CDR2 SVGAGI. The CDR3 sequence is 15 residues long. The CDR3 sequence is CASSYGGGRYIEQFF. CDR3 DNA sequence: TGTGCCAGCAGTTACGGTGGCGGTCGGTACATTGAGCAGTTCTTC.

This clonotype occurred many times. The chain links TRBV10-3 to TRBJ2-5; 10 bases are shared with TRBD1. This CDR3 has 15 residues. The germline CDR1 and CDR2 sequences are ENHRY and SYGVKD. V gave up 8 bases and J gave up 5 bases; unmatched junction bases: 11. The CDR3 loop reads CAIGVKTGGKETQYF. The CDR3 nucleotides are TGTGCCATCGGGGTTAAGACAGGGGGCAAGGAGACCCAGTACTTC.

The CDR3 reads CASSSNSLLVHEQFF. Written as DNA, the CDR3 is TGCGCCAGCAGCTCAAATTCTCTTTTGGTTCATGAGCAGTTCTTC. The chain is built from TRBV5-1 and TRBJ2-1; D is uncertain. This CDR3 has 15 amino acids. CDR1 and CDR2 from the germline V gene are SGHRS and YFSETQ. Trimming took off 3 bases at V and 8 bases at J, with 18 bases between the two ends.

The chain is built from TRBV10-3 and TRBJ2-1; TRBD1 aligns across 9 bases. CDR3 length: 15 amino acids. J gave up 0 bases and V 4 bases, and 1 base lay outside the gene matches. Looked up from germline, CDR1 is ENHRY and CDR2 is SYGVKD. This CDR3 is CAISGGQGSYNEQFF. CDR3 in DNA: TGTGCCATCAGTGGGGGACAGGGCTCCTACAATGAGCAGTTCTTC.

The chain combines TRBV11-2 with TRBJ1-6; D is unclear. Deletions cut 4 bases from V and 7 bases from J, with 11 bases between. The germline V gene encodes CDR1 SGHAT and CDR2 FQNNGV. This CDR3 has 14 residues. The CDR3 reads CASSWLAVNSPLHF. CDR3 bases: TGTGCCAGCAGCTGGTTAGCAGTAAATTCACCCCTCCACTTT.

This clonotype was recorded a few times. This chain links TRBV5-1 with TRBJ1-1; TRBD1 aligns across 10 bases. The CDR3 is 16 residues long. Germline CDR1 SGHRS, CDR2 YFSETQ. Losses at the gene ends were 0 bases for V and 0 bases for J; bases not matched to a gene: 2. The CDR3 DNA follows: TGCGCCAGCAGCTTGGGGACAGGGGGGATGAACACTGAAGCTTTCTTT. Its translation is CASSLGTGGMNTEAFF.

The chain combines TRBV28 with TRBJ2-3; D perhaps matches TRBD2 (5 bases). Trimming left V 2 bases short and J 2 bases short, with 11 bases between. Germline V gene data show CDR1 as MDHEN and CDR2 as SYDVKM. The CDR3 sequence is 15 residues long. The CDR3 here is CASSLRLALTDTQYF. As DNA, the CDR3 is TGTGCCAGCAGTTTAAGGCTAGCCCTCACAGATACGCAGTATTTT.